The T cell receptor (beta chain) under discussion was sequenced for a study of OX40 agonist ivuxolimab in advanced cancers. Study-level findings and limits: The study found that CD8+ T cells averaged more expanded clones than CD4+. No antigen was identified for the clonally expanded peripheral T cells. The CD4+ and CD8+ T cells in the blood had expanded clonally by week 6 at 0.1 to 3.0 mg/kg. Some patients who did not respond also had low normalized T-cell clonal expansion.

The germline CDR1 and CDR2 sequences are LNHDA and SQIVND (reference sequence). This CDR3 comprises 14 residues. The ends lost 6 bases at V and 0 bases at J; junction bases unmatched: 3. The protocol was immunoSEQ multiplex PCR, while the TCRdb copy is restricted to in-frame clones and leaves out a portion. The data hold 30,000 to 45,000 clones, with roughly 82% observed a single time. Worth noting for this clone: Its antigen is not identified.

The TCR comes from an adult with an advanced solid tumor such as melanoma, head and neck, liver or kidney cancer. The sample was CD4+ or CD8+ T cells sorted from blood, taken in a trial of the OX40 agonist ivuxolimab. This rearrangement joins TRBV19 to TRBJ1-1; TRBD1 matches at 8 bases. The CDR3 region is CASRYRGVNTEAFF. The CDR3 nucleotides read TGTGCCAGTAGATACAGGGGGGTGAACACTGAAGCTTTCTTT. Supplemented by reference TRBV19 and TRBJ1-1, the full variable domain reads DGGITQSPKYLFRKEGQNVTLSCEQNLNHDAMYWYRQDPGQGLRLIYYSQIVNDFQKGDIAEGYSVSREKKESFPLTVTSAQKNPTAFYLCASRYRGVNTEAFFGQGTRLTVV.